This T cell receptor beta chain is from a study of multiple sclerosis patients with progressive multifocal leukoencephalopathy. Study-wide results and caveats: In most PML patients, TRB repertoires appeared less diverse by entropy.

Germline values: CDR1 SGHDN, CDR2 FVKESK. The CDR3 loop spans 13 amino acids. Trimming removed 6 bases at V and 5 bases at J, with 12 bases between. Spiked into each PCR were synthetic inline TR CDR3 controls of all V-J pairings. The data were produced by immunoSEQ multiplex PCR, yet TCRdb's version contains in-frame clones alone and is incomplete. Among about 30,000 clones listed, roughly 89% were seen once. The time point is: approximately twelve months of natalizumab therapy. Prior interferon beta treatment was universal, and the PML patients were all female. A word on this clone: The antigen is not known.

Specimen: PBMCs, collected from a patient treated with natalizumab. V usage is TRBV14 and J usage is TRBJ2-3, with D perhaps TRBD2 (5 bases). The clonotype was recovered from a human donor with multiple sclerosis. The CDR3 nucleotides are TGTGCCAGCAGTCATCAACGGGGAGATACGCAGTATTTT. The encoded protein is CASSHQRGDTQYF.